The present T cell receptor (beta chain) was sequenced within a study of human T cells and chemical hapten exposure (dated by TCRdb to the early 2020s). Regarding the study in general: For sensitization, 2% DPC in acetone was applied to a roughly 2 cm by roughly 2 cm area of upper inner arm skin. Approximately 28 alopecia patients provided blood for TCR sequencing at one to four time points (pre-sensitization, 2, 6 and 24 weeks). Libraries were pooled for sequencing, and per-sample TCR yields varied mainly because of small differences in library volumes within the pool. Patch testing was done on the upper back using Finn chambers containing 0.01% DPC, and results were scored after 6 days according to International Contact Dermatitis Research Group standards. Blood samples were taken from patients before sensitization (week 0) and then at 2, 6 and about 24 weeks after DPC sensitization. Peripheral blood TCR repertoire changes were tracked in vivo in alopecia patients during primary and secondary sensitization to the hapten diphenylcyclopropenone (DPC). Most of the patients in the cohort were female, and the cohort covered alopecia areata with under or over 50% scalp involvement, alopecia totalis and alopecia universalis. Patients additionally received weekly therapeutic DPC doses to the scalp throughout the roughly 25-week study period.

The protocol used for the library was RACE. Instrument on record: NextSeq 500. Library preparation attached unique molecular identifiers to individual cDNA molecules for quantitative, reproducible TCR counting. Both TCR alpha and TCR beta chains were sequenced from each blood RNA sample. The authors' analysis ran thus. Samples had a median of roughly 87,000 TCRs, with a range from about 23,224 to 690,600. The Decombinator software suite was used to annotate V, J and CDR3 in the TCR reads. For PS versus PT1 abundance plots, all samples were subsampled to the same number of TCRs (28,000). Expanded TCRs were defined as absent before sensitization and observed at least eight times at the 2-week time point. TCRdb trimmed the raw reads at Q25, called clones with MiXCR and kept productive beta chains. Rows are unified per CDR3 protein, each entry keeping the most common DNA and genes. The V and J calls come from TCRdb's annotation, not from the publication. The sample has over 150,000 distinct CDR3 sequences on record, roughly 26% of them singletons. The ten largest clones represent under 2.5% of the sample.

This clonotype came up a few times. Its specific antigen is unknown. No much larger clone exists at a distance of one base, and base qualities are not known. Here is what the overall study found, with its caveats: The number of TCRs above 1 in 1000 frequency did not change with DPC sensitization; there was no evidence of global repertoire structure alterations. Expanded TCRs formed significantly more large CDR3 similarity clusters than pre-sensitization or healthy control sets, consistent with antigen-driven responses. Because every patient had alopecia, a presumed autoimmune disease, the patients' immune response might differ from that of healthy individuals. Repeated subsampling changed both the strength of the expansion versus patch-test correlation and the threshold at which that correlation became significant. Patch test score correlated positively with the number of PT1 expanded TCRs, reaching significance at thresholds 8, 16 and 32 but not at 4.

The CDR3 runs 12 amino acids, cysteine and phenylalanine included. Only CDR3 DNA is held: 36 bases, read in frame from base 1. Per the publication, the time point label means: patch test 3, about 24 weeks after DPC sensitization. Reading the label with the study, this specimen's treatment or condition is: therapeutic diphenylcyclopropenone sensitization with weekly scalp DPC. Blood at each patch-test visit was drawn before the patch test was applied. Patients were eligible if aged 18 to 70, diagnosed with alopecia and judged suitable for DPC therapy, and pregnant patients were excluded. Total RNA was extracted from unfractionated whole blood collected in Tempus Blood RNA tubes.

The chain is assembled from TRBV21-1 and TRBJ1-1. TRBV21-1 is classified as a pseudogene. The origin of this receptor is a woman aged 18 to 35 with alopecia areata. Some clones in this sample may be carry-over from other donors' samples. The material was whole blood, obtained in connection with sensitization to the hapten diphenylcyclopropenone (DPC). The nucleotide sequence reads as follows: TGTGCCAGCAGATTAAGGAGCGATGCAGCTTTCTTT. Its translation is CASRLRSDAAFF.